The next 22 T cell receptor beta chains were all read from a single sample in a study of T cell repertoires and Cas9 in healthy adults. The repertoire was sequenced with immunoSEQ multiplex PCR; TCRdb's copy has only in-frame clones and lacks some. The data contain about 15,000 clones, roughly 89% of them singletons. Material for sequencing was Tregs (CD4+, CD25+, CD127-, CD137-, CD154-) from PBMCs; culture status not recorded. The receptors come from a human donor in good health.

The J gene is TRBJ1-1, the V gene TRBV18, with TRBD1 identical over 8 bases. Germline trimming cut 2 bases from V and 0 bases from J; bases unmatched to any gene: 8. This CDR3 region has 17 residues. Germline V lookup: CDR1 KGHSH, CDR2 LQKENI. The CDR3 loop reads CASSPTSMGQVNTEAFF. CDR3 DNA sequence: TGTGCCAGCTCACCAACGTCGATGGGACAGGTGAACACTGAAGCTTTCTTT.

This clone was detected a few times. CDR3 DNA: TGTGCCTCCGGGGACAGGGGAGCCTACGAGCAGTACTTC. Translating gives CASGDRGAYEQYF. J is TRBJ2-7 and V is TRBV10-3; 10 nucleotides agree with TRBD1. Germline CDR1 is ENHRY and CDR2 is SYGVKD. The trim removed 11 bases at V and 2 bases at J, leaving 6 bases unmatched. The CDR3 has 13 amino acids.

CDR3 protein: CASSELAGLNEQFF. The CDR3 bases are TGTGCCAGCAGTGAACTAGCGGGTCTGAATGAGCAGTTCTTC. This chain joins TRBV6-4 and TRBJ2-1, with 9 bases lining up with TRBD2. Germline lookup yields CDR1 MRHNA and CDR2 SNTAGT. With V trimmed by 3 bases and J by 7 bases, 4 bases remained unmatched. The CDR3 totals 14 residues.

This chain uses TRBV9 with TRBJ2-3; D is unclear. CDR1 SGDLS and CDR2 YYNGEE come from the germline V gene. This CDR3 is 13 amino acids long. With 2 bases removed from V and 3 bases from J, the gap between germline ends came to 7 bases. For the CDR3, the DNA is TGTGCCAGCAGCGTCGGGCTAACAGATACGCAGTATTTT. The encoded protein is CASSVGLTDTQYF.

The chain carries TRBV4-3 and TRBJ2-5, with unresolved D. CDR1 is LGHNA and CDR2 is YSLEER in the germline V gene. CDR3 length: 16 amino acids. V was cut by 2 bases and J by 1 base, with 14 bases left in between. For the CDR3, the DNA is TGCGCCAGCAGCCAATCTGCGGTCCCACCCCAAGAGACCCAGTACTTC. Translated: CASSQSAVPPQETQYF.

V gene TRBV11-3 combines with J gene TRBJ1-1; D unclear. This CDR3 has 13 amino acids. Germline V gives CDR1 SGHNT, CDR2 YENEEA. Trimming stripped 2 bases from V and 5 bases from J, with 9 bases between. The CDR3 coding sequence is TGTGCCAGCAGCTTATATGGGGAGACTGAAGCTTTCTTT. Its protein product is CASSLYGETEAFF.

The rearrangement uses TRBV18 and TRBJ1-1, with D perhaps matching TRBD1 (5 bases). This CDR3 spans 15 amino acids. Germline CDR1 KGHSH, CDR2 LQKENI. Trimming left V 2 bases short and J 7 bases short, with 17 bases between. The CDR3 nucleotides are TGTGCCAGCTCACCAGGGACCCCTTGGGGGGTTGAAGCTTTCTTT. Its protein product is CASSPGTPWGVEAFF.

The V call is TRBV5-6, the J call TRBJ1-5; no definite D call. The germline V gene has CDR1 SGHDT and CDR2 YYEEEE. Trimming cost V 4 bases and J 2 bases, with 10 bases left between them. The CDR3 spans 14 residues. CDR3 nucleotides: TGTGCCAGCAGCGCCCGGGTTCGCAATCAGCCCCAGCATTTT. Translated: CASSARVRNQPQHF.

J is TRBJ2-3 and V is TRBV7-2; TRBD2 matches at 15 bases. The V gene end was trimmed by 1 base and the J gene end by 9 bases; junction bases not matched to a gene: 8. Germline V gene lookup returns CDR1 SGHTA and CDR2 FQGNSA. The length of the CDR3 is 17 residues. CDR3 in DNA: TGTGCCAGCAGCTTAGTGCGGGGACTAGCGGGAGGAGACACGCAGTATTTT. Translation gives CASSLVRGLAGGDTQYF. Based on the CDR3 plus reference TRBV7-2 and TRBJ2-3, the full variable domain is GAGVSQSPSNKVTEKGKDVELRCDPISGHTALYWYRQSLGQGLEFLIYFQGNSAPDKSGLPSDRFSAERTGGSVSTLTIQRTQQEDSAVYLCASSLVRGLAGGDTQYFGPGTRLTVL.

V usage is TRBV7-3 and J usage is TRBJ2-3; D unresolved. The CDR3 consists of 13 residues. Germline CDR1 reads SGHTA; CDR2 reads FQGTGA. V lost 2 bases and J 4 bases, leaving 7 bases between the germline ends. In DNA, the CDR3 is TGTGCCAGCAGCTTAGCGGTCCCAGATACGCAGTATTTT. Translated, it gives CASSLAVPDTQYF.

This chain uses TRBV27 with TRBJ1-6; D is possibly TRBD1 (5 bases). This CDR3 comprises 14 residues. The V and J ends lost 8 bases and 10 bases respectively, with 18 bases between them. Germline CDR1 and CDR2: MNHEY and SMNVEV (reference sequence). CDR3 sequence reads: CASGSVGGESPLHF. In DNA, the CDR3 is TGTGCCAGCGGCTCCGTGGGAGGGGAATCACCCCTCCACTTT.

The V and J genes are TRBV7-3 and TRBJ2-1, with a weak D call TRBD1 (6 bases). V lost 5 bases to trimming and J lost 3 bases, with 14 bases between them. CDR3 length: 15 amino acids. Per germline, CDR1 SGHTA and CDR2 FQGTGA. CDR3 in amino acids: CASSEGQGSYNEQFF. CDR3 DNA: TGTGCCAGCAGCGAAGGCCAGGGGAGCTACAATGAGCAGTTCTTC.

The CDR3 DNA follows: TGTGCCAGCAGCTTACCTAGCGGGGGTATAGATACGCAGTATTTT. It yields the protein CASSLPSGGIDTQYF. The chain has TRBV7-9 and TRBJ2-3, with 10 bases identical to TRBD2. CDR1 is SEHNR, CDR2 FQNEAQ, per germline (reference sequence). The CDR3 length is 15 residues. J was trimmed by 5 bases and V by 2 bases; bases with no gene match: 4.

The table lists this clone with a count of one. The chain uses TRBV28 and TRBJ2-3, with a possible D match to TRBD2 (6 bases). The CDR3 consists of 15 residues. The V end was cut by 1 base, the J end by 6 bases, with 14 bases between. Germline V gene sequence: CDR1 MDHEN, CDR2 SYDVKM. The CDR3 region has the DNA TGTGCCAGCAGTTTATATGGGGCGGGGATGGATACGCAGTATTTT. Its translation is CASSLYGAGMDTQYF.

This clone was counted once. The rearrangement links TRBV29-1 to TRBJ2-5; 9 nucleotides match TRBD1. This CDR3 is built from 13 residues. Per the germline V gene, CDR1 is SQVTM and CDR2 is ANQGSEA. Trimming cost V 5 bases and J 5 bases; bases outside gene matches: 6. Here the CDR3 reads CSVQGQGMETQYF. The CDR3 DNA reads as TGCAGCGTTCAGGGACAGGGCATGGAGACCCAGTACTTC. Based on the CDR3 plus reference TRBV29-1 and TRBJ2-5, the full variable domain is SAVISQKPSRDICQRGTSLTIQCQVDSQVTMMFWYRQQPGQSLTLIATANQGSEATYESGFVIDKFPISRPNLTFSTLTVSNMSPEDSSIYLCSVQGQGMETQYFGPGTRLLVL.

This chain joins TRBV18 and TRBJ2-1, with 11 bases identical to TRBD2. Unmatched junction bases numbered 12, after V lost 2 bases and J lost 12 bases. The germline gives CDR1 KGHSH, CDR2 LQKENI. CDR3 length: 16 amino acids. The CDR3 region has the DNA TGTGCCAGCTCACCATCCTTCCTAGCGGGGGGTCGTGGGCAGTTCTTC. Its protein product is CASSPSFLAGGRGQFF.

The chain uses TRBV19 and TRBJ1-2; D may be TRBD1 (6 bases). V lost 8 bases and J lost 8, with 12 bases in between. The CDR3 extends over 11 amino acids. Germline CDR1 LNHDA, CDR2 SQIVND (reference sequence). CDR3 loop: CASQIRGGYTF. CDR3 bases: TGTGCCAGTCAAATCAGGGGAGGCTACACCTTC.

The gene calls are TRBV7-9 and TRBJ2-1, with D perhaps TRBD2 (5 bases). CDR1 and CDR2 from the germline V gene are SEHNR and FQNEAQ (reference sequence). The CDR3 consists of 12 residues. V lost 5 bases, J lost 9 bases, and 11 bases lay in between. CDR3 in amino acids: CASSLLGLEQFF. The DNA of the CDR3 is TGTGCCAGCAGCCTACTAGGACTTGAGCAGTTCTTC. The complete variable domain, with remaining parts taken from reference TRBV7-9 and TRBJ2-1, reads DTGVSQNPRHKITKRGQNVTFRCDPISEHNRLYWYRQTLGQGPEFLTYFQNEAQLEKSRLLSDRFSAERPKGSFSTLEIQRTEQGDSAMYLCASSLLGLEQFFGPGTRLTVL.

J is TRBJ1-1 and V is TRBV5-1, with D possibly TRBD1 on 5 matching bases. V lost 2 bases, J lost 4 bases, and 18 bases lay in between. The germline CDR1 and CDR2 sequences are SGHRS and YFSETQ. The length of the CDR3 is 16 residues. This chain's CDR3 is CASSLGPGRGGTEAFF. The CDR3 DNA is TGCGCCAGCAGCTTAGGACCGGGACGTGGAGGCACTGAAGCTTTCTTT.

The gene calls are TRBV2 and TRBJ2-7, with 13 nucleotides matching TRBD2. The ends lost 7 bases at V and 6 bases at J; junction bases unmatched: 21. The CDR3 is 19 residues long. Germline assignment: CDR1 SNHLY and CDR2 FYNNEI. The CDR3 here is CASTKSGLAGELLAVEQYV. CDR3 nucleotide sequence: TGTGCCAGCACAAAATCAGGACTAGCGGGAGAGCTACTGGCCGTCGAGCAGTACGTC.

The chain links TRBV4-3 to TRBJ2-2; no clear D. In germline, CDR1 is LGHNA, CDR2 YSLEER. V gave up 6 bases and J gave up 1 base, with 12 bases separating them. CDR3 size: 15 residues. CDR3 bases: TGCGCCAGCAGTCCCTGGACCGTGAACACCGGGGAGCTGTTTTTT. Its protein is CASSPWTVNTGELFF.

This clone was recorded once. The chain links TRBV10-3 to TRBJ1-2; 9 nucleotides match TRBD1. Looked up from germline, CDR1 is ENHRY and CDR2 is SYGVKD. The V segment lost 9 bases and the J segment 0 bases; nucleotides outside the gene matches: 32. This CDR3 has 23 residues. CDR3 region: CAIRDGTGLNSPPILFTNYGYTF. The CDR3 DNA reads TGTGCCATTCGAGACGGGACAGGGTTAAATTCACCACCAATCCTTTTCACTAACTATGGCTACACCTTC.